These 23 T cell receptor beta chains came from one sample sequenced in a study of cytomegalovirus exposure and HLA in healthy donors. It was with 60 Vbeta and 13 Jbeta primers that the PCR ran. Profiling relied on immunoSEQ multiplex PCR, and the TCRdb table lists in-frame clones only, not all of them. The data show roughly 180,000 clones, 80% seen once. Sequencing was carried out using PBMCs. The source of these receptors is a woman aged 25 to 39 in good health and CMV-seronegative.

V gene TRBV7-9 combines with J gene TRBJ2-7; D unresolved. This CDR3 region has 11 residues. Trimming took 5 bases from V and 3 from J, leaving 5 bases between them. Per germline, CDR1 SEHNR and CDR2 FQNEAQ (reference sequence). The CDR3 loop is CASSPIYEQYF. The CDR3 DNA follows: TGTGCCAGCAGCCCAATCTACGAGCAGTACTTC. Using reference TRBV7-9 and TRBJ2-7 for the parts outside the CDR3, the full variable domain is DTGVSQNPRHKITKRGQNVTFRCDPISEHNRLYWYRQTLGQGPEFLTYFQNEAQLEKSRLLSDRFSAERPKGSFSTLEIQRTEQGDSAMYLCASSPIYEQYFGPGTRLTVT.

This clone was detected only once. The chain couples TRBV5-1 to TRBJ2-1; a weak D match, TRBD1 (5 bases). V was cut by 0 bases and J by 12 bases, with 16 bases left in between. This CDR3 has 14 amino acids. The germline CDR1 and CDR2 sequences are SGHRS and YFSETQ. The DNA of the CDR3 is TGCGCCAGCAGCTTGGAGGGGCAACCGACGGGGCAGTTCTTC. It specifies CASSLEGQPTGQFF.

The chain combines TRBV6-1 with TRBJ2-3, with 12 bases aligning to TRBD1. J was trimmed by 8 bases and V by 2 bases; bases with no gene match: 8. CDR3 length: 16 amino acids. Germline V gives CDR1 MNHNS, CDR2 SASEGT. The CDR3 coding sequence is TGTGCCAGCAGTGAACCATGGGGACAGGGGGCTGGTACGCAGTATTTT. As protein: CASSEPWGQGAGTQYF.

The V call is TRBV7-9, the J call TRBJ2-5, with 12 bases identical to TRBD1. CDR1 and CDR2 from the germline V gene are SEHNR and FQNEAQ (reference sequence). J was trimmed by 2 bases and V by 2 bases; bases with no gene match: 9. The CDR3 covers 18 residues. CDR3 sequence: CASSLIGTGGGEQETQYF. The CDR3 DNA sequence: TGTGCCAGCAGCTTAATTGGGACAGGGGGCGGCGAGCAAGAGACCCAGTACTTC.

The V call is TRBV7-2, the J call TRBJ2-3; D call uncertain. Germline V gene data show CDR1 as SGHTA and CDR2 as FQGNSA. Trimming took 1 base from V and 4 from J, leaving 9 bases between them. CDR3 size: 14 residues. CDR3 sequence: CASSLDSLSDTQYF. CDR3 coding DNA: TGTGCCAGCAGCTTAGACAGTCTCTCAGATACGCAGTATTTT. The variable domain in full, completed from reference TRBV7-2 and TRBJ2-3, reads GAGVSQSPSNKVTEKGKDVELRCDPISGHTALYWYRQSLGQGLEFLIYFQGNSAPDKSGLPSDRFSAERTGGSVSTLTIQRTQQEDSAVYLCASSLDSLSDTQYFGPGTRLTVL.

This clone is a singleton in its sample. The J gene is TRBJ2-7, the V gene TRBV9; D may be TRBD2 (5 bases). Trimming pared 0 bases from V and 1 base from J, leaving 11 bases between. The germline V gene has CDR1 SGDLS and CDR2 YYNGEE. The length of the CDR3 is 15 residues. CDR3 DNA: TGTGCCAGCAGCGTAGATGCGGGTTTGTCCTACGAGCAGTACTTC. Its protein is CASSVDAGLSYEQYF.

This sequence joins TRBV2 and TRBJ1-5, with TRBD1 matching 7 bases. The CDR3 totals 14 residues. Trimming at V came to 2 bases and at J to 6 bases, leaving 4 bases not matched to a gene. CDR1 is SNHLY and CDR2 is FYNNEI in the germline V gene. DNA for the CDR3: TGTGCCAGCAGTGAAACAGGGGTAGGTCAGCCCCAGCATTTT. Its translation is CASSETGVGQPQHF.

CDR3: CSAPGQALNSPLHF. The DNA for the CDR3 is TGCAGCGCACCGGGACAGGCCCTTAATTCACCCCTCCACTTT. The V call is TRBV29-1, the J call TRBJ1-6, with TRBD1 matching over 8 bases. CDR1 is SQVTM, CDR2 ANQGSEA, per germline. The CDR3 runs to 14 residues. V trimming: 7 bases; J trimming: 6 bases; junction bases outside the gene matches: 8.

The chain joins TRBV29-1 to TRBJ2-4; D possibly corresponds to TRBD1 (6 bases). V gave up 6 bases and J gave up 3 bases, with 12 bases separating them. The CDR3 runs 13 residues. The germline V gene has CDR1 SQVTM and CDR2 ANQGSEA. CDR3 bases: TGCAGCGTAGCAAGGACAGTCAAAAACATTCAGTACTTC. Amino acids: CSVARTVKNIQYF.

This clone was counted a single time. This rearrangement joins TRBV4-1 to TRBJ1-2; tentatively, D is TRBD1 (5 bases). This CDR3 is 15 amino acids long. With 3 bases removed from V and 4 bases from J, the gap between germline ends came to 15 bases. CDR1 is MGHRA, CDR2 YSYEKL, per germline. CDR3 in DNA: TGCGCCAGCAGCCACATCTCGACAGCCTTCTATGGCTACACCTTC. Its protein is CASSHISTAFYGYTF.

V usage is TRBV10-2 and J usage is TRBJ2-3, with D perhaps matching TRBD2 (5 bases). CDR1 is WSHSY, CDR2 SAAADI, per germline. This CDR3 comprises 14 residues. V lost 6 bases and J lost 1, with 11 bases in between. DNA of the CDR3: TGCGCCAGCAGCCCCCCCGGGGGCACAGATACGCAGTATTTT. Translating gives CASSPPGGTDTQYF.

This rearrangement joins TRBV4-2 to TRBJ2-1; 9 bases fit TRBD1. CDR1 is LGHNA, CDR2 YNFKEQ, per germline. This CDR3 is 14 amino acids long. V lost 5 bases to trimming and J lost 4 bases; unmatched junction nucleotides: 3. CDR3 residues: CASSDGTGYNEQFF. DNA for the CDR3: TGTGCCAGCAGCGATGGGACAGGGTACAATGAGCAGTTCTTC.

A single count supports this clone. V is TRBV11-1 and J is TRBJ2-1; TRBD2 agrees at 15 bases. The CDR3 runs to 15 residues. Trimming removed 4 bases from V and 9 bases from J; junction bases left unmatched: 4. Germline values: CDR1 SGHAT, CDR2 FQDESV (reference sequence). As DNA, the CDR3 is TGTGCCAGCAGCTATAGGACTAGCGGGGGGGCTGAGCAGTTCTTC. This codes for CASSYRTSGGAEQFF.

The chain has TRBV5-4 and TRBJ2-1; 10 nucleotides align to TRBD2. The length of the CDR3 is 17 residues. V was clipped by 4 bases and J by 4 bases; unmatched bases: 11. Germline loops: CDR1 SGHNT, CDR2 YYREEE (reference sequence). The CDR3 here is CASSTPASGGSYNEQFF. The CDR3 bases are TGTGCCAGCAGCACGCCTGCTAGCGGGGGTTCGTACAATGAGCAGTTCTTC.

CDR3 in DNA: TGTGCCAGCAGCTCCGGACTAGCGGGGGTCACAGATACGCAGTATTTT. This codes for CASSSGLAGVTDTQYF. The V call is TRBV5-4, the J call TRBJ2-3; 13 positions match TRBD2. From germline, CDR1 is SGHNT and CDR2 YYREEE (reference sequence). V lost 3 bases to trimming and J lost 2 bases; unmatched junction nucleotides: 3. The CDR3 runs to 16 residues.

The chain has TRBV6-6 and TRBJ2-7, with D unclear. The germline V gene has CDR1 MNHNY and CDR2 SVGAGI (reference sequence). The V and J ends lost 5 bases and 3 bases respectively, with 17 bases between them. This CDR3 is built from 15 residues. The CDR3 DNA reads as TGTGCCAGCAGTCACCTCGTTGCAGGTTTCTACGAGCAGTACTTC. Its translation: CASSHLVAGFYEQYF.

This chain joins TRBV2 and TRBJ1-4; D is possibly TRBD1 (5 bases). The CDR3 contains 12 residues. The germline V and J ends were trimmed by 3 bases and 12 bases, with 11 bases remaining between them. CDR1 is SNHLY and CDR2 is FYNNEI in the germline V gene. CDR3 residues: CASSDAGMELFF. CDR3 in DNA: TGTGCCAGCAGTGATGCAGGGATGGAACTGTTTTTT.

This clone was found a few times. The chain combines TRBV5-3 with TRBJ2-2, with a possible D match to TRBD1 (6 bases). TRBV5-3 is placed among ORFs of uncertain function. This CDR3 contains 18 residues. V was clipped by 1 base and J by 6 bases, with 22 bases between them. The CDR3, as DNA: TGTGCCAGAAGCTTGTCCCTACCAAAACAGGGCCCACCCGGGGAGCTGTTTTTT. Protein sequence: CARSLSLPKQGPPGELFF.

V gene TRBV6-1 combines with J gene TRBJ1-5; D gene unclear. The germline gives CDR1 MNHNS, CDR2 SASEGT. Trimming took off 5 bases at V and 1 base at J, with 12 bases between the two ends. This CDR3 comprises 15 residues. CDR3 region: CASSPVTVSNQPQHF. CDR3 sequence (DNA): TGTGCCAGCAGTCCGGTAACAGTAAGCAATCAGCCCCAGCATTTT.

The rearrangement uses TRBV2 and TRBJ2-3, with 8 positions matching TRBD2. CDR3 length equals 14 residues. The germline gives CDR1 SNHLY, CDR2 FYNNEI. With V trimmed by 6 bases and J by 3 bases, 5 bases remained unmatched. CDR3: CASRWRGVTDTQYF. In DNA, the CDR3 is TGTGCCAGCAGGTGGCGGGGGGTTACAGATACGCAGTATTTT.

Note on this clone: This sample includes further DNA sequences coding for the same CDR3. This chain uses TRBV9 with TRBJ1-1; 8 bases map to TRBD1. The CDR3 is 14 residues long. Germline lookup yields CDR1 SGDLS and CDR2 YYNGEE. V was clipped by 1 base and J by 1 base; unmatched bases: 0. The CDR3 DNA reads TGTGCCAGCAGCGTAACAGGGGGGAACACTGAAGCTTTCTTT. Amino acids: CASSVTGGNTEAFF.

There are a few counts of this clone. CDR3: CASSPIRRLAGSDYEQYF. The CDR3 bases are TGTGCCAGTAGTCCTATACGAAGACTAGCGGGGTCTGATTACGAGCAGTACTTC. The genes are TRBV19 and TRBJ2-7, with 11 positions matching TRBD2. Losses at the gene ends were 5 bases for V and 4 bases for J; bases not matched to a gene: 16. The CDR3 is made up of 18 amino acids. Germline CDR1 is LNHDA and CDR2 is SQIVND (reference sequence).

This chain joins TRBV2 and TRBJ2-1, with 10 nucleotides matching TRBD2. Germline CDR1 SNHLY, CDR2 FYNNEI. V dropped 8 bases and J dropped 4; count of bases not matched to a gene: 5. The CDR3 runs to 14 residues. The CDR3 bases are TGTGCCAGCGCCCCTAGCGGGGGTTACAATGAGCAGTTCTTC. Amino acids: CASAPSGGYNEQFF.